This section outlines one T cell receptor (beta chain) sequence together with its context. The sample holds one count of this clone. Which antigen it targets is not known. Base qualities are missing; no much larger clone stands one base away. The library was produced with the immunoSEQ multiplex PCR assay. Deep sequencing of rearranged TCR beta loci, alongside multiparametric flow cytometry, was used to profile T cell repertoires. The source is immuneACCESS, and TCRdb retained only in-frame sequences with V and J called. Part of the clones is not carried over; for the studies checked, unresolved V genes explain less than half of this, and the remainder is unexplained. The sample profile shows 17,000 or so clones; around 80% of them were found once. The ten largest clones capture less than 25% of the sample. Relative to germline, V is 2 bases shorter and J is 0 bases shorter, with 8 bases between their ends. The germline V gene (reference sequence) yields LNHDA for CDR1 and SQIVND for CDR2. The CDR3 measures 16 amino acids from cysteine to phenylalanine. CDR3 DNA only is kept here, 48 bases in frame from base 1.

The data were taken from a study of lymphopenia after photon versus proton radiotherapy (dated by TCRdb to about 2019). Turning to the overall study: The study compared the immunological effects of photon versus proton radiation therapy in patients with gastrointestinal tumors who developed high-grade lymphopenia. The study was designed to characterize how the impact on the immune system differs between the two radiation modalities. A cohort of about 20 patients with gastrointestinal tumors who received either photon or proton therapy and subsequently developed lymphopenia was included.

What the study reported, not specific to this receptor: The survival association was assessed only in patients who died, and the authors presented better survival with proton therapy as a possibility rather than a demonstrated result. After the lymphocyte count nadir, repertoires from photon-treated patients showed oligoclonal expansion, particularly of CD8+ Temra cells, and this expansion drove the decline in diversity. Across the cohort, a larger post-nadir drop in TCR diversity was inversely correlated with overall survival time among patients who died. Proton-treated patients stayed relatively stable during treatment, while photon-treated patients lost naive T cells and TCR diversity and gained effector/memory populations.

This TCR derives from a man in his sixties or seventies with pancreatic cancer. Recombination joined TRBV19 with TRBJ2-6; confidence is insufficient to name the D gene. The sample consisted of peripheral blood, taken from a patient treated with proton-based radiotherapy. Here the CDR3 is given as CASSIRYHSGANVLTF. The DNA sequence is as follows: TGTGCCAGTAGTATACGTTACCACTCTGGGGCCAACGTCCTGACTTTC.